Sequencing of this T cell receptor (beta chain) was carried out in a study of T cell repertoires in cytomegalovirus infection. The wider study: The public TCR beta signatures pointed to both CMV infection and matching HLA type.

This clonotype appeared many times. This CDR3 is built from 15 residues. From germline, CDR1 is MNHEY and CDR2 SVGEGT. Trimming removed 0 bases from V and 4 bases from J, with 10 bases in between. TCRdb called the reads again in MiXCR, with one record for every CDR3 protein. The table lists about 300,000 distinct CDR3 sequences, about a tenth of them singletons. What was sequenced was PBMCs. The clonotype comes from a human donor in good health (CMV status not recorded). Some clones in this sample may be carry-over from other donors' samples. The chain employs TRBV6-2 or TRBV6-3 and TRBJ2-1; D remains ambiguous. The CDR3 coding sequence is TGTGCCAGCAGTTACTCGGGGATCCAGTACAATGAGCAGTTCTTC. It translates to CASSYSGIQYNEQFF.